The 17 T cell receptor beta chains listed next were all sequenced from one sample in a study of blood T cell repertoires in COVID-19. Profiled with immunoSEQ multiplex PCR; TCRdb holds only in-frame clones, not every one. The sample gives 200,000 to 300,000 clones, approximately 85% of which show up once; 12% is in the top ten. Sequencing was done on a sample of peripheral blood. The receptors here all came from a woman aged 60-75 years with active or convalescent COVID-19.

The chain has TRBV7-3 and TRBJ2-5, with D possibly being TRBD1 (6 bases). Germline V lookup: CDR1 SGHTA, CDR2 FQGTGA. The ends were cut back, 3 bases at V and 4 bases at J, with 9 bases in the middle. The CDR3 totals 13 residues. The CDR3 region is CASSFGRGETQYF. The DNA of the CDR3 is TGTGCCAGCAGCTTCGGCAGGGGAGAGACCCAGTACTTC.

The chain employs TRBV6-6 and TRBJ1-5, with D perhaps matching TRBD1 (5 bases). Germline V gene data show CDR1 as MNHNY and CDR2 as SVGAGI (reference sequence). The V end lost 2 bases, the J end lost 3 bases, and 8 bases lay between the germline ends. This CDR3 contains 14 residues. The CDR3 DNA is TGTGCCAGCAGTTACGGCAGGGTCAATCAGCCCCAGCATTTT. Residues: CASSYGRVNQPQHF.

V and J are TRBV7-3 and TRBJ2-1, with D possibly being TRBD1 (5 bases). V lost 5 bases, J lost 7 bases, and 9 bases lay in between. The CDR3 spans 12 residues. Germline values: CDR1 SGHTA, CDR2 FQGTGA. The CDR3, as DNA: TGTGCCAGCAGCGCCCAGGGAAATGAGCAGTTCTTC. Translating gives CASSAQGNEQFF.

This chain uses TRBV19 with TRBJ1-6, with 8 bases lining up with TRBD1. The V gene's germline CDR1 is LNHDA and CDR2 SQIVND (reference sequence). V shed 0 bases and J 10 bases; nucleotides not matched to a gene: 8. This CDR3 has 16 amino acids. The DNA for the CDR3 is TGTGCCAGTAGTATAGACGGACAGGGATCGGGGTCACCCCTCCACTTT. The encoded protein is CASSIDGQGSGSPLHF.

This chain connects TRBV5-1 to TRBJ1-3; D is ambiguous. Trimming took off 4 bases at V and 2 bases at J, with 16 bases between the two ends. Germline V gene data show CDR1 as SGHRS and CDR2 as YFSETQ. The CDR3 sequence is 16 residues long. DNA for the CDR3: TGCGCCAGCAGCCCGGGCCCCGGGGAAGCTGGAAACACCATATATTTT. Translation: CASSPGPGEAGNTIYF. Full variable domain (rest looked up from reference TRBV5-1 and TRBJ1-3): KAGVTQTPRYLIKTRGQQVTLSCSPISGHRSVSWYQQTPGQGLQFLFEYFSETQRNKGNFPGRFSGRQFSNSRSEMNVSTLELGDSALYLCASSPGPGEAGNTIYFGEGSWLTVV.

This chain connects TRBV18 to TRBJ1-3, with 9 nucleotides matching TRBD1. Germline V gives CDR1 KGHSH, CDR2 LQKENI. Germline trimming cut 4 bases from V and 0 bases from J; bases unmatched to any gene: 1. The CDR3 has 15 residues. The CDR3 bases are TGTGCCAGCTCACAGACAGGGGGCTCTGGAAACACCATATATTTT. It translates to CASSQTGGSGNTIYF.

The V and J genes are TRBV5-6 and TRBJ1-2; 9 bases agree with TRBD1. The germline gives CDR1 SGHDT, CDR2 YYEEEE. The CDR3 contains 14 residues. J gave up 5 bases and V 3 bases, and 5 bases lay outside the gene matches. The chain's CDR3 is CASSSDRGVYGYTF. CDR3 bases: TGTGCCAGCAGCTCCGACAGGGGGGTTTATGGCTACACCTTC.

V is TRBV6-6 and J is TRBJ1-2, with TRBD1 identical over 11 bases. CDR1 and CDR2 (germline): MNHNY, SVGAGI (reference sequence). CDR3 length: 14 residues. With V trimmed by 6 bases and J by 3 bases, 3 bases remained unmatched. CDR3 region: CASSGQGADYGYTF. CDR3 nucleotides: TGTGCCAGCAGCGGACAGGGGGCGGACTATGGCTACACCTTC.

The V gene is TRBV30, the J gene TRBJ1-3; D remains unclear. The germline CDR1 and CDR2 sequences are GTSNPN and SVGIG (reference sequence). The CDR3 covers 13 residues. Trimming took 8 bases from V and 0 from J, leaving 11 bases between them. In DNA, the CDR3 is TGTGCCGGGGTGGCGGTCTCTGGAAACACCATATATTTT. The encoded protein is CAGVAVSGNTIYF.

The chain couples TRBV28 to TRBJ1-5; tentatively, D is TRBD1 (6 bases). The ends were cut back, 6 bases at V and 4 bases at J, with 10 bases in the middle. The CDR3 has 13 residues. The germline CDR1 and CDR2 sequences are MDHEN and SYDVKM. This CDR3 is CASRQGINQPQHF. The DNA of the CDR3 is TGTGCCAGCAGACAGGGTATTAATCAGCCCCAGCATTTT.

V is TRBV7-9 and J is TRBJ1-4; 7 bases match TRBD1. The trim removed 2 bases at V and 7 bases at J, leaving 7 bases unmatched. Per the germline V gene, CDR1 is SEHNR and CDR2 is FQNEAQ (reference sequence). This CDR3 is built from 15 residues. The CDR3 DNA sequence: TGTGCCAGCAGCTTAAAGGGGGCAGAGGGTGAAAAACTGTTTTTT. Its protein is CASSLKGAEGEKLFF.

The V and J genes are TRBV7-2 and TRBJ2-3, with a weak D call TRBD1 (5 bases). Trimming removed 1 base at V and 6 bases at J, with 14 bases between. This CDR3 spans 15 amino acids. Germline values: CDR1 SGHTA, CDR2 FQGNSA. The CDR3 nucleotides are TGTGCCAGCAGCTTAGGGGGCCTCCCGCAGGATACGCAGTATTTT. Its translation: CASSLGGLPQDTQYF.

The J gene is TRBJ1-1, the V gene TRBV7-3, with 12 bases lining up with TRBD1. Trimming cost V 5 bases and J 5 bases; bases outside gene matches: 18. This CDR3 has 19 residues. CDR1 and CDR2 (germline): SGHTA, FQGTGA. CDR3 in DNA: TGTGCCAGCAGCCCAGCCTCGAGGGGACAGGGGGCGCGGGGTACTGAAGCTTTCTTT. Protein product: CASSPASRGQGARGTEAFF.

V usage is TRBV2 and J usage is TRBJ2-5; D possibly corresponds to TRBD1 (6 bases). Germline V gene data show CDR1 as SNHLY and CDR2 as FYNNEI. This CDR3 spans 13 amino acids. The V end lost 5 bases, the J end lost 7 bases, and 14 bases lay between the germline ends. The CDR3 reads CASSNRAQGTQYF. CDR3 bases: TGTGCCAGCAGTAACAGGGCCCAGGGGACCCAGTACTTC. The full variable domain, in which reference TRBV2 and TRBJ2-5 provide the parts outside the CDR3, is EPEVTQTPSHQVTQMGQEVILRCVPISNHLYFYWYRQILGQKVEFLVSFYNNEISEKSEIFDDQFSVERPDGSNFTLKIRSTKLEDSAMYFCASSNRAQGTQYFGPGTRLLVL.

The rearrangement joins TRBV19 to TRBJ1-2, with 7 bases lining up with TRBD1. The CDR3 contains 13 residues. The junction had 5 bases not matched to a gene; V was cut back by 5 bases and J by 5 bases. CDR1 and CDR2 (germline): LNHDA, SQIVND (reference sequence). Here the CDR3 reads CASSLRQGYGYTF. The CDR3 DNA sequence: TGTGCCAGTAGTCTACGACAGGGATATGGCTACACCTTC.

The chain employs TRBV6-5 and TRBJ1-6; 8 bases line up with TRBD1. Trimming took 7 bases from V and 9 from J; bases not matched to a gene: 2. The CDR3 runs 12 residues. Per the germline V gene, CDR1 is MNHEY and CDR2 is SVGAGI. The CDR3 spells CASTDRGSPLHF. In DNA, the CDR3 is TGTGCCAGCACCGACAGGGGTTCACCCCTCCACTTT.

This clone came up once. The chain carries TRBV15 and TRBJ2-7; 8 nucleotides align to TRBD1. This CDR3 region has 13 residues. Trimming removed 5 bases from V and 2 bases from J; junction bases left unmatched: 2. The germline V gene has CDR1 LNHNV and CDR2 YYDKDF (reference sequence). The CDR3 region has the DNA TGTGCCACCAGCCGGGACAGGCCCTACGAGCAGTACTTC. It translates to CATSRDRPYEQYF. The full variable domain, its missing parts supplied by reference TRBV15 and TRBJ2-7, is DAMVIQNPRYQVTQFGKPVTLSCSQTLNHNVMYWYQQKSSQAPKLLFHYYDKDFNNEADTPDNFQSRRPNTSFCFLDIRSPGLGDTAMYLCATSRDRPYEQYFGPGTRLTVT.